This passage covers 2 T cell receptor beta chains from one sample sequenced in a study of blood T cell repertoires in COVID-19. Generated by immunoSEQ multiplex PCR, the TCRdb table keeps only in-frame clones and is missing some. The data show roughly 140,000 clones, with less than 90% seen just once and around 2.5% held by the top ten. Sequenced: peripheral blood. Receptors were obtained from a woman aged 70-85 years with acute or convalescent COVID-19.

The rearrangement uses TRBV2 and TRBJ1-5; 11 bases agree with TRBD1. Germline V gene sequence: CDR1 SNHLY, CDR2 FYNNEI. This CDR3 has 17 amino acids. V was pared by 4 bases and J by 2 bases, with 7 bases of the junction left unmatched. This CDR3 is CASSAGQGAWGNQPQHF. The CDR3 DNA reads as TGTGCCAGCAGTGCAGGACAGGGGGCCTGGGGCAATCAGCCCCAGCATTTT.

V is TRBV9 and J is TRBJ2-7; D is undetermined. The length of the CDR3 is 13 residues. Trimming took off 4 bases at V and 3 bases at J, with 11 bases between the two ends. CDR1 SGDLS and CDR2 YYNGEE come from the germline V gene. CDR3 DNA sequence: TGTGCCAGCAGCCCCCCCCCTCTCTACGAGCAGTACGTC. Residues: CASSPPPLYEQYV.